These T cell receptor beta chains were read from a single sample in a study of blood T cells in healthy people across ages. In TCRdb, the 5' RACE reads were re-called with MiXCR into one record per CDR3 protein. The sample comprises more than 650,000 distinct CDR3 sequences, about 24% of which are singletons, and 22% rests with the top ten. The sample consisted of blood. The receptors originated from an older man in good health. Each CDR3 is given with its conserved first and last residue. Fields, in order: V gene, clone size, D gene, J gene, CDR3 protein, CDR3 DNA. A D gene is named only where the DNA matches it firmly. Clone sizes are given selectively: once, few, many, or a class where the clone is expanded.

v_call: TRBV29-1
clone_size: -
d_call: -
j_call: TRBJ2-1
cdr3_aa: CSGSASASSYNEQFF
cdr3_nt: TGCAGCGGATCGGCCTCAGCTAGCTCCTACAATGAGCAGTTCTTC

v_call: TRBV15
clone_size: few
d_call: -
j_call: TRBJ2-1
cdr3_aa: CATSRNRDGPSSYNEQFF
cdr3_nt: TGTGCCACCAGCAGAAATAGGGACGGACCTAGCTCCTACAATGAGCAGTTCTTC

v_call: TRBV25-1
clone_size: -
d_call: TRBD1
j_call: TRBJ1-1
cdr3_aa: CASSAQGARGSEAFF
cdr3_nt: TGTGCCAGCAGTGCTCAGGGGGCGAGGGGGAGTGAAGCTTTCTTT

v_call: TRBV29-1
clone_size: few
d_call: -
j_call: TRBJ1-2
cdr3_aa: CSVDNRGGYTF
cdr3_nt: TGCAGCGTCGACAACAGAGGCGGCTACACCTTC

v_call: TRBV20-1
clone_size: few
d_call: TRBD2
j_call: TRBJ2-1
cdr3_aa: CSARELGTRGFNEQFF
cdr3_nt: TGCAGTGCTAGAGAACTTGGGACTAGAGGTTTCAATGAGCAGTTCTTC

v_call: TRBV7-6
clone_size: few
d_call: -
j_call: TRBJ2-1
cdr3_aa: CASSLNPSVNNEQFF
cdr3_nt: TGTGCCAGCAGCTTAAATCCGTCAGTTAACAATGAGCAGTTCTTC

v_call: TRBV5-5
clone_size: few
d_call: -
j_call: TRBJ2-7
cdr3_aa: CASSLGDFYEQYF
cdr3_nt: TGTGCCAGCAGCTTGGGGGACTTCTACGAGCAGTACTTC

v_call: TRBV12-3/TRBV12-4
clone_size: few
d_call: -
j_call: TRBJ1-4
cdr3_aa: CASSWRGEEKLFF
cdr3_nt: TGTGCCAGCAGTTGGAGGGGGGAGGAAAAACTGTTTTTT

v_call: TRBV20-1
clone_size: -
d_call: -
j_call: TRBJ2-3
cdr3_aa: CSPRTKTDTQYF
cdr3_nt: TGCAGTCCTCGAACTAAAACAGATACGCAGTATTTT

v_call: TRBV6-1
clone_size: -
d_call: -
j_call: TRBJ2-3
cdr3_aa: CASLLSTSTDTQYF
cdr3_nt: TGTGCCAGCCTGCTATCAACTAGCACAGATACGCAGTATTTT

v_call: TRBV2
clone_size: many
d_call: TRBD2
j_call: TRBJ2-1
cdr3_aa: CASSEQAGGDNEQFF
cdr3_nt: TGTGCCAGCAGTGAACAGGCGGGGGGGGACAATGAGCAGTTCTTC

v_call: TRBV20-1
clone_size: -
d_call: -
j_call: TRBJ2-3
cdr3_aa: CSASWPEISTDTQYF
cdr3_nt: TGCAGTGCTAGCTGGCCGGAGATTAGCACAGATACGCAGTATTTT

v_call: TRBV6-5
clone_size: -
d_call: -
j_call: TRBJ2-1
cdr3_aa: CASSWTTGEQFF
cdr3_nt: TGTGCCAGCAGTTGGACTACTGGGGAGCAGTTCTTC

v_call: TRBV6-1
clone_size: -
d_call: TRBD2
j_call: TRBJ2-3
cdr3_aa: CASSEDAGGWDTQYF
cdr3_nt: TGTGCCAGCAGTGAAGACGCGGGGGGGTGGGATACGCAGTATTTT

v_call: TRBV20-1
clone_size: few
d_call: TRBD2
j_call: TRBJ2-5
cdr3_aa: CTPNLADFIETQYF
cdr3_nt: TGCACCCCAAACCTAGCGGACTTCATTGAGACCCAGTACTTC

v_call: TRBV10-1
clone_size: -
d_call: -
j_call: TRBJ1-1
cdr3_aa: CASRTGTYTEAFF
cdr3_nt: TGCGCCAGCAGGACAGGTACCTACACTGAAGCTTTCTTT

v_call: TRBV6-6
clone_size: -
d_call: TRBD2
j_call: TRBJ2-2
cdr3_aa: CAGGTSGSGTGELFF
cdr3_nt: TGTGCCGGAGGGACTAGCGGGAGTGGGACCGGGGAGCTGTTTTTT

v_call: TRBV7-3
clone_size: few
d_call: -
j_call: TRBJ2-1
cdr3_aa: CASSLQVTSNEQFF
cdr3_nt: TGTGCCAGCAGCTTACAGGTAACGAGCAATGAGCAGTTCTTC

v_call: TRBV11-2
clone_size: -
d_call: TRBD1
j_call: TRBJ1-6
cdr3_aa: CASSFRDRGLSDSPLHF
cdr3_nt: TGTGCCAGCAGCTTTAGGGACAGGGGGCTATCGGATTCACCCCTCCACTTT

v_call: TRBV15
clone_size: few
d_call: -
j_call: TRBJ2-5
cdr3_aa: CATSRVSETQYF
cdr3_nt: TGTGCCACTTCCCGGGTTTCGGAGACCCAGTACTTC

v_call: TRBV4-3
clone_size: -
d_call: TRBD1
j_call: TRBJ1-2
cdr3_aa: CASSQAGTGFVRAGYTF
cdr3_nt: TGCGCCAGCAGCCAGGCCGGGACAGGGTTTGTACGCGCTGGCTACACCTTC

v_call: TRBV7-9
clone_size: few
d_call: -
j_call: TRBJ1-1
cdr3_aa: CATSQGIDTEAFF
cdr3_nt: TGTGCCACCTCGCAGGGGATCGACACTGAAGCTTTCTTT

v_call: TRBV12-3/TRBV12-4
clone_size: -
d_call: -
j_call: TRBJ1-1
cdr3_aa: CASSHPKSEGTEAFF
cdr3_nt: TGTGCCAGCAGCCACCCTAAATCCGAGGGCACTGAAGCTTTCTTT

v_call: TRBV25-1
clone_size: -
d_call: -
j_call: TRBJ1-4
cdr3_aa: CASSEYIQARDEKLFF
cdr3_nt: TGTGCCAGCAGTGAATATATCCAAGCCAGGGATGAAAAACTGTTTTTT

v_call: TRBV28
clone_size: once
d_call: TRBD2
j_call: TRBJ2-4
cdr3_aa: CASKPSGGPKNIQYF
cdr3_nt: TGTGCCAGCAAACCTAGCGGGGGGCCCAAAAACATTCAGTACTTC

v_call: TRBV9
clone_size: few
d_call: -
j_call: TRBJ2-5
cdr3_aa: CASSVIPGGWETQYF
cdr3_nt: TGTGCCAGCAGCGTAATCCCAGGAGGATGGGAGACCCAGTACTTC

v_call: TRBV4-3
clone_size: -
d_call: -
j_call: TRBJ2-1
cdr3_aa: CASSQVLGDNEQFF
cdr3_nt: TGCGCCAGCAGCCAAGTCCTAGGCGACAATGAGCAGTTCTTC

v_call: TRBV6-2/TRBV6-3
clone_size: -
d_call: -
j_call: TRBJ2-3
cdr3_aa: CASSYLRGETDTQYF
cdr3_nt: TGTGCCAGCAGTTATCTCCGGGGTGAAACAGATACGCAGTATTTT

v_call: TRBV12-3/TRBV12-4
clone_size: few
d_call: TRBD2
j_call: TRBJ2-1
cdr3_aa: CASSLYGLAGGSTRNEQFF
cdr3_nt: TGTGCCAGCAGTTTATATGGACTAGCGGGAGGCTCGACCCGCAATGAGCAGTTCTTC

v_call: TRBV20-1
clone_size: few
d_call: TRBD2
j_call: TRBJ2-1
cdr3_aa: CSARPAGVPYNEQFF
cdr3_nt: TGCAGTGCTAGACCAGCGGGAGTCCCCTACAATGAGCAGTTCTTC

v_call: TRBV5-5
clone_size: -
d_call: -
j_call: TRBJ2-3
cdr3_aa: CASSREGPDTQYF
cdr3_nt: TGTGCCAGCAGTCGTGAGGGGCCTGATACGCAGTATTTT

v_call: TRBV6-1
clone_size: -
d_call: TRBD1
j_call: TRBJ2-1
cdr3_aa: CASKGGQGNEQFF
cdr3_nt: TGTGCCAGCAAAGGGGGACAGGGCAATGAGCAGTTCTTC

v_call: TRBV3-1
clone_size: -
d_call: -
j_call: TRBJ2-1
cdr3_aa: CASSQPGTGTHNEQFF
cdr3_nt: TGTGCCAGCAGCCAGCCCGGGACGGGTACACACAATGAGCAGTTCTTC

v_call: TRBV21-1
clone_size: -
d_call: -
j_call: TRBJ1-4
cdr3_aa: CASSNLRGKGEKLFF
cdr3_nt: TGTGCCAGCAGCAACCTCAGGGGAAAGGGGGAAAAACTGTTTTTT

v_call: TRBV6-1
clone_size: -
d_call: -
j_call: TRBJ2-7
cdr3_aa: CASSEMWGQNSYEQYF
cdr3_nt: TGTGCCAGCAGTGAAATGTGGGGTCAGAACTCCTACGAGCAGTACTTC

v_call: TRBV24-1
clone_size: -
d_call: -
j_call: TRBJ2-1
cdr3_aa: CATSQGGSYNEQFF
cdr3_nt: TGTGCCACGAGCCAGGGGGGGTCCTACAATGAGCAGTTCTTC

v_call: TRBV6-2/TRBV6-3
clone_size: many
d_call: TRBD2
j_call: TRBJ2-5
cdr3_aa: CASSYGSGGLRETQYF
cdr3_nt: TGTGCCAGCAGTTACGGGTCGGGGGGGCTTCGAGAGACCCAGTACTTC

v_call: TRBV5-1
clone_size: many
d_call: TRBD1
j_call: TRBJ2-7
cdr3_aa: CASSDTYSGQHPYEQYF
cdr3_nt: TGCGCCAGCAGCGACACTTACTCGGGACAGCACCCCTACGAGCAGTACTTC

v_call: TRBV30
clone_size: few
d_call: -
j_call: TRBJ1-1
cdr3_aa: CAWKGRSNTEAFF
cdr3_nt: TGTGCCTGGAAGGGCAGATCGAACACTGAAGCTTTCTTT

v_call: TRBV21-1
clone_size: few
d_call: -
j_call: TRBJ1-1
cdr3_aa: CATQGCEAFF
cdr3_nt: TGTGCCACCCAAGGCTGTGAAGCTTTCTTT

v_call: TRBV5-1
clone_size: few
d_call: TRBD2
j_call: TRBJ2-7
cdr3_aa: CAGSFELAGPYEQYF
cdr3_nt: TGCGCCGGCAGCTTCGAGCTAGCGGGGCCGTACGAGCAGTACTTC

v_call: TRBV20-1
clone_size: -
d_call: -
j_call: TRBJ1-6
cdr3_aa: CSASFDLNSPLHF
cdr3_nt: TGCAGTGCTAGTTTTGACCTTAATTCACCCCTCCACTTT

v_call: TRBV20-1
clone_size: -
d_call: -
j_call: TRBJ1-5
cdr3_aa: CSASLAKGPHQPQHF
cdr3_nt: TGCAGTGCCTCATTAGCTAAGGGCCCGCATCAGCCCCAGCATTTT

v_call: TRBV4-2
clone_size: once
d_call: -
j_call: TRBJ1-3
cdr3_aa: CASSQAWGSGNTIYF
cdr3_nt: TGTGCCAGCAGCCAAGCTTGGGGATCTGGAAACACCATATATTTT

v_call: TRBV20-1
clone_size: few
d_call: -
j_call: TRBJ1-2
cdr3_aa: CSAPQAANYGYTF
cdr3_nt: TGCAGTGCCCCGCAGGCTGCCAACTATGGCTACACCTTC

v_call: TRBV12-3/TRBV12-4
clone_size: -
d_call: TRBD2
j_call: TRBJ2-3
cdr3_aa: CASSLAGGRSVTQYF
cdr3_nt: TGTGCCAGCAGCTTAGCGGGGGGGCGGTCTGTCACGCAGTATTTT

v_call: TRBV5-6
clone_size: few
d_call: TRBD1
j_call: TRBJ2-7
cdr3_aa: CASSLRDRFSYEQYF
cdr3_nt: TGTGCCAGCAGCTTACGGGACAGGTTCTCCTACGAGCAGTACTTC

v_call: TRBV5-5
clone_size: few
d_call: TRBD1
j_call: TRBJ2-7
cdr3_aa: CASSKQGSSYEQYF
cdr3_nt: TGTGCCAGCAGCAAACAGGGGAGCTCCTACGAGCAGTACTTC

v_call: TRBV5-6
clone_size: few
d_call: TRBD1
j_call: TRBJ1-4
cdr3_aa: CASSRTFSPGTENEKLFF
cdr3_nt: TGTGCCAGCAGCCGAACCTTTTCCCCCGGGACAGAAAATGAAAAACTGTTTTTT

v_call: TRBV18
clone_size: -
d_call: TRBD1
j_call: TRBJ2-5
cdr3_aa: CASSPWTGEEIQYF
cdr3_nt: TGTGCCAGCTCACCGTGGACAGGGGAGGAGATCCAGTACTTC

v_call: TRBV9
clone_size: -
d_call: TRBD2
j_call: TRBJ2-1
cdr3_aa: CASSVASGANNEQFF
cdr3_nt: TGTGCCAGCAGCGTAGCCAGCGGGGCCAACAATGAGCAGTTCTTC

v_call: TRBV29-1
clone_size: few
d_call: -
j_call: TRBJ2-2
cdr3_aa: CSVEGGRRTGELFF
cdr3_nt: TGCAGCGTTGAAGGGGGGCGTAGGACCGGGGAGCTGTTTTTT

v_call: TRBV7-6
clone_size: few
d_call: -
j_call: TRBJ2-5
cdr3_aa: CASSINRGFGETQYF
cdr3_nt: TGTGCCAGCAGCATAAACCGGGGGTTCGGAGAGACCCAGTACTTC

v_call: TRBV7-2
clone_size: -
d_call: TRBD2
j_call: TRBJ2-3
cdr3_aa: CASSLATSGGRDTQYF
cdr3_nt: TGTGCCAGCAGCTTAGCGACTAGCGGGGGACGAGATACGCAGTATTTT

v_call: TRBV5-5
clone_size: -
d_call: -
j_call: TRBJ2-3
cdr3_aa: CASSLPYVDTQYF
cdr3_nt: TGTGCCAGCAGCCTCCCCTATGTGGATACGCAGTATTTT

v_call: TRBV28
clone_size: -
d_call: TRBD2
j_call: TRBJ2-1
cdr3_aa: CASSSPVGSGRPGNEQFF
cdr3_nt: TGTGCCAGCAGTTCCCCCGTGGGGAGCGGGAGGCCAGGGAATGAGCAGTTCTTC

v_call: TRBV5-1
clone_size: -
d_call: -
j_call: TRBJ2-7
cdr3_aa: CASSLEGLSYEQYF
cdr3_nt: TGCGCCAGCAGCTTGGAAGGCCTCTCCTACGAGCAGTACTTC

v_call: TRBV7-6
clone_size: few
d_call: -
j_call: TRBJ1-3
cdr3_aa: CASSSLGGGNTIYF
cdr3_nt: TGTGCCAGCAGCTCCCTCGGTGGTGGAAACACCATATATTTT

v_call: TRBV21-1
clone_size: few
d_call: -
j_call: TRBJ2-3
cdr3_aa: CASSNWPLAGEEADTQYF
cdr3_nt: TGTGCCAGCAGCAACTGGCCCCTGGCGGGAGAAGAAGCAGATACGCAGTATTTT